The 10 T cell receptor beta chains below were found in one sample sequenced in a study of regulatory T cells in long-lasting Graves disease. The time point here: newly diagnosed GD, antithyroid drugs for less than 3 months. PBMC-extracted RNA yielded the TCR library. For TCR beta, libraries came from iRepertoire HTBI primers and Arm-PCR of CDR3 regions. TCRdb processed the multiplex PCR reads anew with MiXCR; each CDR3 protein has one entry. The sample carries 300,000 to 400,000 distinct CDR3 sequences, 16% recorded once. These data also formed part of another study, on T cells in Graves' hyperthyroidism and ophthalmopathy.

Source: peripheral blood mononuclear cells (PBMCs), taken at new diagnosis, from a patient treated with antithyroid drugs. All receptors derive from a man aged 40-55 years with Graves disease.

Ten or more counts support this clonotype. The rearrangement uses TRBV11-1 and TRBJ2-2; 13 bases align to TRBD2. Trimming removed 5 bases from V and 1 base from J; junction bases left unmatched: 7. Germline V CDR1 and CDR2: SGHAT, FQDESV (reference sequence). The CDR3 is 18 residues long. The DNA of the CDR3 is TGTGCCAGCAGCCTGATGACTAGCGGGGGGCTGAACACCGGGGAGCTGTTTTTT. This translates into CASSLMTSGGLNTGELFF. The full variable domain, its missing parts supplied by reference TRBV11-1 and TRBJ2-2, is EAEVAQSPRYKITEKSQAVAFWCDPISGHATLYWYRQILGQGPELLVQFQDESVVDDSQLPKDRFSAERLKGVDSTLKIQPAELGDSAMYLCASSLMTSGGLNTGELFFGEGSRLTVL.

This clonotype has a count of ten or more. This chain's CDR3 is CAITSSPGQGPNEQFF. The CDR3 DNA is TGTGCCATCACCTCCTCTCCGGGACAGGGGCCTAATGAGCAGTTCTTC. The rearrangement links TRBV10-3 to TRBJ2-1; 10 bases map to TRBD1. CDR1 and CDR2 from the germline V gene are ENHRY and SYGVKD. This CDR3 contains 16 residues. J lost 7 bases, V lost 7 bases, and 13 bases had no gene match.

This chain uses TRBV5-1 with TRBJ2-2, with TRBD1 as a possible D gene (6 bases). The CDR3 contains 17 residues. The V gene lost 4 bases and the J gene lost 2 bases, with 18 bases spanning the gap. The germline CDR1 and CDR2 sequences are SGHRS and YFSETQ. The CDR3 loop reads CASSLRVRQANTGELFF. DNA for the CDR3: TGCGCCAGCAGCCTACGAGTTCGACAGGCCAACACCGGGGAGCTGTTTTTT. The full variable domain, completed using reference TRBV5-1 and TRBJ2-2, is KAGVTQTPRYLIKTRGQQVTLSCSPISGHRSVSWYQQTPGQGLQFLFEYFSETQRNKGNFPGRFSGRQFSNSRSEMNVSTLELGDSALYLCASSLRVRQANTGELFFGEGSRLTVL.

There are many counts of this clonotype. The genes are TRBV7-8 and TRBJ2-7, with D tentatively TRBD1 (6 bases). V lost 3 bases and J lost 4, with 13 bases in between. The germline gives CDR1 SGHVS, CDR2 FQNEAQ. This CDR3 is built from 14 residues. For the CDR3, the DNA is TGTGCCAGCAGCTTTGGCCAGGGGAAGTACGAGCAGTACTTC. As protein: CASSFGQGKYEQYF.

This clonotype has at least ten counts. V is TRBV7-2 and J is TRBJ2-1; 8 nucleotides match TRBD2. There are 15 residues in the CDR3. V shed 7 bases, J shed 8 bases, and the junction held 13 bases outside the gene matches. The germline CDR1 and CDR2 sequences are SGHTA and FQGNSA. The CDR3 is CASNARAGGPHEQFF. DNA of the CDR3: TGTGCCAGCAACGCGCGGGCGGGGGGTCCCCATGAGCAGTTCTTC.

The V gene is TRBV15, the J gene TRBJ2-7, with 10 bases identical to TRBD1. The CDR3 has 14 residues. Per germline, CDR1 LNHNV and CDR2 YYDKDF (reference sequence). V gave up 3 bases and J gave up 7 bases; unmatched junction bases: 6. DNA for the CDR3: TGTGCCACCAGCAGCCGGGACAGGGGTTTGGAGCAGTACTTC. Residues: CATSSRDRGLEQYF.

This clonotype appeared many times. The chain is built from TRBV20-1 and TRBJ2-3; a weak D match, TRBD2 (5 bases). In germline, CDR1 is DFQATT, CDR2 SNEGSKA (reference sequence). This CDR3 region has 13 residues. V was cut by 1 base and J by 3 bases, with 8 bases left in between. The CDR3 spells CSARVSGTDTQYF. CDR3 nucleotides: TGCAGTGCTAGAGTTTCGGGGACAGATACGCAGTATTTT.

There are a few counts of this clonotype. CDR3: CASSLSGQFEKLFF. The CDR3 DNA is TGTGCCAGCAGCCTAAGCGGACAGTTCGAAAAACTGTTTTTT. V usage is TRBV3-1 and J usage is TRBJ1-4; possibly TRBD1 for D (6 bases). This CDR3 has 14 amino acids. Per germline, CDR1 LGHDT and CDR2 YNNKEL (reference sequence). V shed 4 bases and J shed 8 bases, with 14 bases lying between them.

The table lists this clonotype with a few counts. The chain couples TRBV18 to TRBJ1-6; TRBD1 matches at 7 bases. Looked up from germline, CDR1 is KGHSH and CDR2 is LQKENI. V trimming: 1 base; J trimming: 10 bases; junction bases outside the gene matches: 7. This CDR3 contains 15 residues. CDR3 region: CASSPRQGFGSPLHF. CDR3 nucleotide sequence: TGTGCCAGCTCACCACGACAGGGCTTTGGGTCACCCCTCCACTTT.

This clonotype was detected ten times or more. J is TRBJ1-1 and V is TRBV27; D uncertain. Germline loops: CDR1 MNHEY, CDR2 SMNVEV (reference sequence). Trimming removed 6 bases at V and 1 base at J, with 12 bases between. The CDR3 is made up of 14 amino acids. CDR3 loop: CASSMTRTNTEAFF. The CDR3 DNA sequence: TGTGCCAGCAGCATGACACGGACGAACACTGAAGCTTTCTTT.